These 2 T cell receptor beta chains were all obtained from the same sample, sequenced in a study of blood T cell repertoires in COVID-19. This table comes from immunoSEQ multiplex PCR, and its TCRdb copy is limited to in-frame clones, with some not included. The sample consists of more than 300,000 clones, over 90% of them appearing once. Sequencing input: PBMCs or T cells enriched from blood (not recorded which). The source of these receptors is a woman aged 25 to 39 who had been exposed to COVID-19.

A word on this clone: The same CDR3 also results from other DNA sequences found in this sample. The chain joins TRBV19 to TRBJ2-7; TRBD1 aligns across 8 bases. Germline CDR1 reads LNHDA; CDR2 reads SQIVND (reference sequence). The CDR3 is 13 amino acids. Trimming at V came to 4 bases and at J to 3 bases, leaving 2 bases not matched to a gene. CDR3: CASSTDRGYEQYF. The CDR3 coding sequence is TGTGCCAGTAGTACTGACAGGGGCTACGAGCAGTACTTC.

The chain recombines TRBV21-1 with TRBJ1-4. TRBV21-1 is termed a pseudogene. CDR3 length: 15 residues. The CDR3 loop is CASSRGEDACEKLFF. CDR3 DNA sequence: TGTGCCAGCAGCAGGGGGGAAGATGCCTGCGAAAAACTGTTTTTT.